This T cell receptor beta chain was recorded in a study of shared clonotypes between healthy human individuals. Study conclusions and caveats: Of the naive CD4 clonotypes, approximately 5% were shared across a handful of donors. Despite large depth, rarefaction showed incomplete sorted-subset sequencing.

This CDR3 comprises 14 residues. Germline-derived CDR1 and CDR2 are SGHRS and YFSETQ. V was pared by 4 bases and J by 10 bases, with 8 bases of the junction left unmatched. As to this clone: Its cognate antigen is unknown. The sample contains more than one DNA sequence encoding this CDR3.

Every subset had its genomic DNA shared out evenly among several immunoSEQ plates. Method: immunoSEQ multiplex PCR; TCRdb's copy keeps in-frame clones and lacks some. Of 2 million to 2.5 million clones listed, about 95% were seen once; the top ten hold roughly 0.13%. Material for sequencing was naive CD4+ T cells sorted from blood. Subset described: CD45RA+ positively selected. The receptor was isolated from a man aged 18 to 30 in good health. The chain recombines TRBV5-1 with TRBJ1-6; 7 positions match TRBD1. CDR3: CASSPGTVNSPLHF. Here the CDR3 DNA reads TGCGCCAGCAGCCCCGGGACAGTAAACTCACCCCTCCACTTT.